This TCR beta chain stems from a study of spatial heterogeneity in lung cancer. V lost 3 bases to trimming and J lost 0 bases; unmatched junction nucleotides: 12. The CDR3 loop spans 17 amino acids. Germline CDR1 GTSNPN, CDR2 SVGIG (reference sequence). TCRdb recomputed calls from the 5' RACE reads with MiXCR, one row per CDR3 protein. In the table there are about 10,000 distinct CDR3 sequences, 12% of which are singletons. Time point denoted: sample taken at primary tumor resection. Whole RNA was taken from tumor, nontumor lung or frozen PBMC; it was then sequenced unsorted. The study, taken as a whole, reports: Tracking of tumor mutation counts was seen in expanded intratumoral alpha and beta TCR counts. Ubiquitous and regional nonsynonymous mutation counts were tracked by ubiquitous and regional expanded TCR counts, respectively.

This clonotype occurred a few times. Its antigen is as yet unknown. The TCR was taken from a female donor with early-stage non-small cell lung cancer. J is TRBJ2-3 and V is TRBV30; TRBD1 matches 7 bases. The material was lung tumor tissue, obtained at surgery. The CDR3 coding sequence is TGTGCCTGGAGGCACACTACAGGGGCTGCTAGCACAGATACGCAGTATTTT. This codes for CAWRHTTGAASTDTQYF.